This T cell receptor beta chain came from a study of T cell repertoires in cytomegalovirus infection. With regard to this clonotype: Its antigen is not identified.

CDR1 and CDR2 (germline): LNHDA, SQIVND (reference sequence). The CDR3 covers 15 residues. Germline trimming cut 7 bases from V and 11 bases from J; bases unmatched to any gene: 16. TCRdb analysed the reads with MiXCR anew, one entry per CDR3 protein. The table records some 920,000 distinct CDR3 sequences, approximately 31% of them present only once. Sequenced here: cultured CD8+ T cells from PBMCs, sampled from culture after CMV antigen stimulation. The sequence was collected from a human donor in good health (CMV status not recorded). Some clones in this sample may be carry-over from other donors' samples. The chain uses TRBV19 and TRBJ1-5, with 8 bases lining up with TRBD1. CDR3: CASTLGTGTNRAQHF. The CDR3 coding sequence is TGTGCCAGTACCCTCGGGACAGGAACCAATCGGGCCCAGCATTTT.